This T cell receptor (beta chain) was sequenced in a study of neoadjuvant anti-PD-1 for oral cavity cancer. On the study more broadly: Before surgery, most patients got three to four biweekly 3 mg/kg nivolumab doses.

With V trimmed by 7 bases and J by 9 bases, 7 bases remained unmatched. Germline assignment: CDR1 MNHEY and CDR2 SVGAGI. The CDR3 has 14 residues. The table came from immunoSEQ multiplex PCR; TCRdb's copy has only in-frame clones and leaves some out. Of more than 11,000 clones in the sample, about 77% were seen once. Time point indicated: after neoadjuvant nivolumab, at surgical resection. Stage II-IVA oral cavity squamous cell carcinoma was new and untreated by systemic or radiation therapy. No culture or expansion preceded analysis of these blood cells. This receptor was identified in a person between 40 and 79 years old with oral cavity squamous cell carcinoma. The chain links TRBV6-5 to TRBJ1-6, with 9 bases fitting TRBD1. The specimen was PBMCs, collected after nivolumab (anti-PD-1) treatment. The CDR3 spells CASKPGQGLSPLHF. In DNA, the CDR3 is TGTGCCAGCAAACCGGGACAGGGACTTTCACCCCTCCACTTT.